Below are 23 T cell receptor beta chains sequenced from a single sample in a study of blood T cell repertoires in COVID-19. Data came from immunoSEQ multiplex PCR; TCRdb stores just in-frame clones and leaves some out. The table lists approximately 230,000 clones, about 89% of them singletons. Sequenced input: PBMCs or T cells enriched from blood (not recorded which). These receptors came from a woman aged 30 to 39 who had recovered from COVID-19.

V gene TRBV7-9 combines with J gene TRBJ2-5; no definite D call. V lost 6 bases and J lost 9, with 23 bases in between. The CDR3 is made up of 15 amino acids. Germline CDR1 reads SEHNR; CDR2 reads FQNEAQ (reference sequence). The CDR3 spells CASSQSRLDFFPQYF. In nucleotides, the CDR3 is TGTGCCAGCAGTCAGAGTAGACTGGATTTTTTCCCCCAGTACTTC.

The V call is TRBV24-1, the J call TRBJ1-1; D is possibly TRBD1 (5 bases). The CDR3 is 13 amino acids. CDR1 is KGHDR, CDR2 SFDVKD, per germline. The V end lost 12 bases, the J end lost 0 bases, and 13 bases lay between the germline ends. Here the CDR3 reads CAASGGVNTEAFF. The CDR3 region has the DNA TGTGCCGCGAGTGGGGGGGTGAACACTGAAGCTTTCTTT.

The rearrangement links TRBV9 to TRBJ1-4, with TRBD1 as a possible D gene (6 bases). Per the germline V gene, CDR1 is SGDLS and CDR2 is YYNGEE. The V end lost 4 bases, the J end lost 5 bases, and 21 bases lay between the germline ends. The CDR3 is made up of 17 amino acids. CDR3 DNA: TGTGCCAGCAGCACCGGTGGCACAGGGAGGGGGAATGAAAAACTGTTTTTT. This gives the protein CASSTGGTGRGNEKLFF.

The J gene is TRBJ1-1, the V gene TRBV18; D is perhaps TRBD1 (6 bases). The CDR3 extends over 15 amino acids. Trimming shortened V by 0 bases and J by 8 bases, and 16 bases separated the two germline ends. Germline CDR1 is KGHSH and CDR2 is LQKENI. Here the CDR3 DNA reads TGTGCCAGCTCACCACCGCACAGGGCGAGTGGGGAAGCTTTCTTT. Translated, it gives CASSPPHRASGEAFF. Variable domain in full (rest from reference TRBV18 and TRBJ1-1): NAGVMQNPRHLVRRRGQEARLRCSPMKGHSHVYWYRQLPEEGLKFMVYLQKENIIDESGMPKERFSAEFPKEGPSILRIQQVVRGDSAAYFCASSPPHRASGEAFFGQGTRLTVV.

V is TRBV21-1 and J is TRBJ1-2; TRBD1 is taken as the D call from the table, unchecked against the DNA. TRBV21-1 is a listed pseudogene. CDR3 length: 16 amino acids. The CDR3 sequence: CASSLHPPGQNYGYTF. The CDR3 DNA reads TGTGCCAGCAGCCTCCACCCACCGGGACAGAACTATGGCTACACCTTC.

The chain employs TRBV28 and TRBJ2-6; D gene unclear. There are 12 residues in the CDR3. The V and J ends lost 11 bases and 0 bases respectively, with 5 bases between them. Germline CDR1 MDHEN, CDR2 SYDVKM. CDR3 in amino acids: CASFSGANVLTF. CDR3 DNA sequence: TGTGCCTCCTTCTCTGGGGCCAACGTCCTGACTTTC. Using reference TRBV28 and TRBJ2-6 for the parts outside the CDR3, the full variable domain is DVKVTQSSRYLVKRTGEKVFLECVQDMDHENMFWYRQDPGLGLRLIYFSYDVKMKEKGDIPEGYSVSREKKERFSLILESASTNQTSMYLCASFSGANVLTFGAGSRLTVL.

The rearrangement links TRBV6-2 or TRBV6-3 to TRBJ2-7, with 12 nucleotides matching TRBD2. CDR3 length: 16 residues. Germline CDR1 and CDR2: MNHEY and SVGEGT. J gave up 7 bases and V 6 bases, and 13 bases lay outside the gene matches. CDR3 region: CASSSRLAGGPNEQYF. DNA of the CDR3: TGTGCCAGCAGCAGCCGTCTAGCGGGAGGGCCTAATGAGCAGTACTTC.

This chain uses TRBV5-1 with TRBJ2-4; a possible D gene is TRBD2 (5 bases). Germline loops: CDR1 SGHRS, CDR2 YFSETQ. The ends were cut back, 4 bases at V and 0 bases at J, with 17 bases in the middle. The CDR3 extends over 17 amino acids. CDR3: CASSPIGLTIAKNIQYF. DNA for the CDR3: TGCGCCAGCAGCCCGATAGGACTCACCATAGCCAAAAACATTCAGTACTTC.

The rearrangement links TRBV10-3 to TRBJ1-1; TRBD1 is a possible D gene (5 bases). CDR1 and CDR2 (germline): ENHRY, SYGVKD. The V end lost 6 bases, the J end lost 2 bases, and 10 bases lay between the germline ends. CDR3 length: 13 residues. The CDR3 DNA reads as TGTGCCATCAGGGCGACAGATAACACTGAAGCTTTCTTT. Translating it yields CAIRATDNTEAFF.

V and J are TRBV2 and TRBJ2-1; 16 bases line up with TRBD2. Germline CDR1 and CDR2: SNHLY and FYNNEI. The CDR3 totals 16 residues. V was clipped by 8 bases and J by 5 bases; unmatched bases: 6. The CDR3 nucleotides read TGTGCCAGCGGGACTAGCGGGAGGGCCGGGAACAATGAGCAGTTCTTC. It yields the protein CASGTSGRAGNNEQFF. The whole variable domain, remainder taken from reference TRBV2 and TRBJ2-1, is EPEVTQTPSHQVTQMGQEVILRCVPISNHLYFYWYRQILGQKVEFLVSFYNNEISEKSEIFDDQFSVERPDGSNFTLKIRSTKLEDSAMYFCASGTSGRAGNNEQFFGPGTRLTVL.

The rearrangement links TRBV29-1 to TRBJ1-2, with D perhaps TRBD1 (5 bases). Per germline, CDR1 SQVTM and CDR2 ANQGSEA. V lost 4 bases, J lost 8 bases, and 17 bases lay in between. The CDR3 spans 13 residues. CDR3 amino acids: CSVGGRRGLGYTF. CDR3 bases: TGCAGCGTTGGGGGGAGGAGGGGTTTAGGCTACACCTTC.

V is TRBV7-2 and J is TRBJ2-7; TRBD1 matches at 8 bases. This CDR3 is 13 amino acids long. CDR1 is SGHTA, CDR2 FQGNSA, per germline. V lost 3 bases to trimming and J lost 9 bases; unmatched junction nucleotides: 7. The CDR3 DNA sequence: TGTGCCAGCAGCTTCAGGACAGGGCAGGTGCAGTACTTC. Protein sequence: CASSFRTGQVQYF.

The CDR3 loop is CASSLVTGTYSNQPQHF. CDR3 in DNA: TGTGCCAGCAGCTTGGTAACAGGGACCTATAGCAATCAGCCCCAGCATTTT. The chain joins TRBV7-9 to TRBJ1-5; D possibly corresponds to TRBD1 (6 bases). Germline CDR1 SEHNR, CDR2 FQNEAQ (reference sequence). The CDR3 totals 17 residues. V was trimmed by 3 bases and J by 0 bases, leaving 15 bases between them.

The gene calls are TRBV19 and TRBJ2-1; TRBD2 matches 11 bases. This CDR3 comprises 17 residues. V gave up 3 bases and J gave up 6 bases; unmatched junction bases: 10. CDR1 and CDR2 from the germline V gene are LNHDA and SQIVND (reference sequence). DNA of the CDR3: TGTGCCAGTAGTATCCGGGTTTATAGCGGGAGGGGCAATGAGCAGTTCTTC. This gives the protein CASSIRVYSGRGNEQFF.

The chain links TRBV7-9 to TRBJ2-7; the D gene is possibly TRBD1 (7 bases). CDR1 is SEHNR and CDR2 is FQNEAQ in the germline V gene (reference sequence). The ends were cut back, 1 base at V and 6 bases at J, with 16 bases in the middle. The CDR3 spans 15 residues. The CDR3 DNA is TGTGCCAGCAGCTTAGACGGGACAGAGGGAGGCGAGCAGTACTTC. Translating it yields CASSLDGTEGGEQYF.

This clone was recorded only once. The chain carries TRBV7-2 and TRBJ2-1; TRBD2 matches at 11 bases. V was pared by 4 bases and J by 7 bases, with 9 bases of the junction left unmatched. The CDR3 covers 16 residues. The germline CDR1 and CDR2 sequences are SGHTA and FQGNSA. CDR3 sequence: CASSSPGLAGGNEQFF. The CDR3 DNA sequence: TGTGCCAGCAGCTCTCCCGGACTAGCGGGTGGTAATGAGCAGTTCTTC. Full variable domain (remainder filled in from reference TRBV7-2 and TRBJ2-1): GAGVSQSPSNKVTEKGKDVELRCDPISGHTALYWYRQSLGQGLEFLIYFQGNSAPDKSGLPSDRFSAERTGGSVSTLTIQRTQQEDSAVYLCASSSPGLAGGNEQFFGPGTRLTVL.

V is TRBV5-4 and J is TRBJ2-1, with 11 positions matching TRBD2. The junction had 15 bases not matched to a gene; V was cut back by 0 bases and J by 7 bases. CDR1 and CDR2 (germline): SGHNT, YYREEE (reference sequence). The CDR3 has 19 amino acids. The CDR3 spells CASSLGLAGTQRVGNEQFF. The CDR3 DNA is TGTGCCAGCAGCTTGGGACTAGCGGGAACCCAAAGGGTGGGTAATGAGCAGTTCTTC.

This chain joins TRBV28 and TRBJ1-1, with 9 bases identical to TRBD1. This CDR3 has 15 amino acids. With 2 bases clipped from V and 4 bases from J, the junction kept 5 bases outside the gene matches. Germline CDR1 and CDR2: MDHEN and SYDVKM. CDR3 loop: CASSLMGQGITEAFF. In DNA, the CDR3 is TGTGCCAGCAGTTTAATGGGACAGGGTATCACTGAAGCTTTCTTT.

This rearrangement joins TRBV7-9 to TRBJ1-1; 9 bases match TRBD1. Germline loops: CDR1 SEHNR, CDR2 FQNEAQ (reference sequence). V shed 5 bases, J shed 3 bases, and the junction held 4 bases outside the gene matches. There are 14 residues in the CDR3. CDR3 DNA sequence: TGTGCCAGCAGCAAGGACAGGGGTGACACTGAAGCTTTCTTT. It codes for CASSKDRGDTEAFF.

The chain uses TRBV7-9 and TRBJ1-5; D is undetermined. V was trimmed by 5 bases and J by 2 bases, leaving 13 bases between them. Germline-derived CDR1 and CDR2 are SEHNR and FQNEAQ (reference sequence). This CDR3 spans 15 amino acids. CDR3 in amino acids: CASSAGREGNQPQHF. In nucleotides, the CDR3 is TGTGCCAGCAGCGCGGGCCGTGAGGGCAATCAGCCCCAGCATTTT.

The chain is built from TRBV9 and TRBJ2-3; 11 bases match TRBD2. Germline CDR1 is SGDLS and CDR2 is YYNGEE. Germline trimming cut 4 bases from V and 0 bases from J; bases unmatched to any gene: 16. This CDR3 is built from 20 residues. CDR3 nucleotides: TGTGCCAGCAGCCTACCCAGGGATAGCGGGAGGGCCTGGAGCACAGATACGCAGTATTTT. The encoded protein is CASSLPRDSGRAWSTDTQYF. Full variable domain (rest looked up from reference TRBV9 and TRBJ2-3): DSGVTQTPKHLITATGQRVTLRCSPRSGDLSVYWYQQSLDQGLQFLIQYYNGEERAKGNILERFSAQQFPDLHSELNLSSLELGDSALYFCASSLPRDSGRAWSTDTQYFGPGTRLTVL.

This chain joins TRBV11-1 and TRBJ2-7; 11 positions match TRBD1. Germline CDR1 SGHAT, CDR2 FQDESV (reference sequence). This CDR3 spans 14 amino acids. The V segment lost 4 bases and the J segment 5 bases; nucleotides outside the gene matches: 4. As DNA, the CDR3 is TGTGCCAGCAGCTCGAGGACAGGGGGCGACGAGCAGTACTTC. Amino acid sequence: CASSSRTGGDEQYF.

This clone has only one observation. CDR3 bases: TGTGCCAGCAGTAGACAGGGCGGAGACACCATATATTTT. This codes for CASSRQGGDTIYF. This sequence joins TRBV9 and TRBJ1-3; 7 bases agree with TRBD1. CDR1 and CDR2 from the germline V gene are SGDLS and YYNGEE. With 5 bases clipped from V and 8 bases from J, the junction kept 7 bases outside the gene matches. The CDR3 spans 13 residues.